The rows below give T cell receptor beta chains drawn from one sample of a study of beta chain features in type 1 diabetes. The protocol was immunoSEQ multiplex PCR, while the TCRdb copy is restricted to in-frame clones and leaves out a portion. Of 300,000 or so clones detected, approximately 13% appear once; the ten largest clones hold about 0.016%. Sequencing was carried out using naive CD4+ T cells from blood. Source of these receptors: a young woman with type 1 diabetes. The CDR3 runs from the conserved cysteine through the conserved F or W. A D gene is named only where the DNA matches it firmly. Size is stated for part of the rows, as once, few or many counts, or as a class when the clone is expanded.

D: NA; J: TRBJ2-7; size: few; V: TRBV18; CDR3: CASSAGAAYEQYF; DNA: TGTGCCAGCTCAGCGGGTGCCGCCTACGAGCAGTACTTC
D: TRBD1; J: TRBJ2-7; size: NA; V: TRBV6-1; CDR3: CASSERGQVYEQYF; DNA: TGTGCCAGCAGTGAACGGGGACAGGTATACGAGCAGTACTTC
D: NA; J: TRBJ1-2; size: NA; V: TRBV5-8; CDR3: CASSVPTTGGYTF; DNA: TGTGCCAGCAGCGTCCCCACCACCGGTGGCTACACCTTC
D: TRBD1; J: TRBJ2-7; size: few; V: TRBV7-9; CDR3: CASSLAGGSSYEQYF; DNA: TGTGCCAGCAGCTTAGCAGGGGGCAGCTCCTACGAGCAGTACTTC
D: NA; J: TRBJ2-7; size: NA; V: TRBV4-2; CDR3: CASSQDRSRGEQYF; DNA: TGTGCCAGCAGCCAAGATCGTTCCCGCGGCGAGCAGTACTTC
D: NA; J: TRBJ1-1; size: NA; V: TRBV6-6; CDR3: CASSLPGQMNTEAFF; DNA: TGTGCCAGCAGTCTGCCTGGACAGATGAACACTGAAGCTTTCTTT
D: TRBD2; J: TRBJ2-5; size: NA; V: TRBV11-3; CDR3: CASSPGRFRETQYF; DNA: TGTGCCAGCAGCCCCGGGAGGTTTCGGGAGACCCAGTACTTC
D: NA; J: TRBJ1-5; size: few; V: TRBV27; CDR3: CASSRHGQPQHF; DNA: TGTGCCAGCAGTCGCCACGGTCAGCCCCAGCATTTT
D: NA; J: TRBJ2-7; size: NA; V: TRBV5-1; CDR3: CASSSVVTSYLREQYF; DNA: TGCGCCAGCAGTTCCGTAGTCACTAGCTATCTACGCGAGCAGTACTTC
D: NA; J: TRBJ2-7; size: few; V: TRBV5-1; CDR3: CASRDPGTRALGEQYF; DNA: TGCGCCAGCAGAGATCCCGGGACAAGGGCCTTGGGAGAGCAGTACTTC
D: TRBD2; J: TRBJ2-3; size: NA; V: TRBV5-4; CDR3: CASSLASGEADTQYF; DNA: TGTGCCAGCAGCTTGGCCAGCGGGGAAGCAGATACGCAGTATTTT
D: TRBD1; J: TRBJ1-2; size: NA; V: TRBV6-5; CDR3: CASRGTGPFYGYTF; DNA: TGTGCCAGCAGGGGGACAGGCCCATTCTATGGCTACACCTTC
D: NA; J: TRBJ2-2; size: NA; V: TRBV4-1; CDR3: CASSQDFMTEITGELFF; DNA: TGCGCCAGCAGCCAAGATTTCATGACAGAAATCACCGGGGAGCTGTTTTTT
D: NA; J: TRBJ2-5; size: NA; V: TRBV7-2; CDR3: CASSLSPIEETQYF; DNA: TGTGCCAGCAGCTTAAGTCCGATAGAGGAGACCCAGTACTTC
D: NA; J: TRBJ2-2; size: NA; V: TRBV7-9; CDR3: CASSSPLFYNTGELFF; DNA: TGTGCCAGCAGCTCTCCACTATTCTACAACACCGGGGAGCTGTTTTTT
D: NA; J: TRBJ1-1; size: NA; V: TRBV5-1; CDR3: CASSPGESEAFF; DNA: TGCGCCAGCAGCCCCGGGGAGAGTGAAGCTTTCTTT
D: TRBD2; J: TRBJ2-1; size: NA; V: TRBV5-1; CDR3: CASSLPGTSGSNEQFF; DNA: TGCGCCAGCAGCTTGCCCGGGACTAGCGGGAGTAATGAGCAGTTCTTC
D: TRBD2; J: TRBJ2-4; size: few; V: TRBV19; CDR3: CASSITWLKRTSGRENIQYF; DNA: TGTGCCAGTAGTATAACCTGGCTCAAGCGGACTAGCGGGAGAGAAAACATTCAGTACTTC
D: TRBD1; J: TRBJ1-1; size: few; V: TRBV5-1; CDR3: CASSLGDRVNTEAFF; DNA: TGCGCCAGCAGCTTGGGGGACAGGGTGAACACTGAAGCTTTCTTT
D: TRBD1; J: TRBJ2-1; size: few; V: TRBV5-1; CDR3: CASSPDRAGNEQFF; DNA: TGCGCCAGCAGCCCGGACAGGGCGGGGAATGAGCAGTTCTTC
D: TRBD1; J: TRBJ1-2; size: NA; V: TRBV7-9; CDR3: CASSEGQPYGYTF; DNA: TGTGCCAGCAGCGAGGGACAGCCATATGGCTACACCTTC
D: TRBD1; J: TRBJ2-5; size: few; V: TRBV5-1; CDR3: CASSQTGWHQETQYF; DNA: TGCGCCAGCAGCCAGACAGGGTGGCACCAAGAGACCCAGTACTTC
D: TRBD1; J: TRBJ1-1; size: once; V: TRBV6-5; CDR3: CASSYSTGGETEAFF; DNA: TGTGCCAGCAGTTACTCGACAGGGGGCGAGACTGAAGCTTTCTTT
D: TRBD2; J: TRBJ2-3; size: NA; V: TRBV7-2; CDR3: CASRLLGLAGTDTQYF; DNA: TGTGCCAGCAGGCTTCTGGGACTAGCGGGCACAGATACGCAGTATTTT
D: NA; J: TRBJ1-3; size: NA; V: TRBV7-9; CDR3: CASSPVNSGNTIYF; DNA: TGTGCCAGCAGCCCGGTAAACTCTGGAAACACCATATATTTT
D: NA; J: TRBJ1-3; size: few; V: TRBV29-1; CDR3: CSVSGTSTIYF; DNA: TGCAGCGTATCAGGGACAAGCACCATATATTTT
D: TRBD2; J: TRBJ2-1; size: few; V: TRBV18; CDR3: CASSRSGTSDNEQFF; DNA: TGTGCCAGCTCACGATCTGGGACTAGCGACAATGAGCAGTTCTTC
D: NA; J: TRBJ2-5; size: few; V: TRBV5-1; CDR3: CASSLAAEETQYF; DNA: TGCGCCAGCAGCTTGGCGGCGGAAGAGACCCAGTACTTC
D: NA; J: TRBJ2-3; size: NA; V: TRBV7-2; CDR3: CASSPGLHEDTQYF; DNA: TGTGCCAGCAGCCCCGGACTGCATGAAGATACGCAGTATTTT
D: NA; J: TRBJ2-2; size: many; V: TRBV4-3; CDR3: CASSTRTETNTGELFF; DNA: TGCGCCAGCAGCACCCGGACAGAAACGAACACCGGGGAGCTGTTTTTT
D: NA; J: TRBJ2-1; size: few; V: TRBV7-2; CDR3: CASSYSSSYNEQFF; DNA: TGTGCCAGCAGCTACTCTAGCTCTTACAATGAGCAGTTCTTC
D: TRBD1; J: TRBJ1-1; size: NA; V: TRBV6-6; CDR3: CASSYLQGGAFF; DNA: TGTGCCAGCAGTTACTTGCAGGGGGGAGCTTTCTTT
D: NA; J: TRBJ2-1; size: few; V: TRBV5-1; CDR3: CASRALDNEQFF; DNA: TGCGCCAGCAGGGCACTAGACAATGAGCAGTTCTTC
D: NA; J: TRBJ2-4; size: few; V: TRBV6-6; CDR3: CASSYRWEVRGNIQYF; DNA: TGTGCCAGCAGTTACCGCTGGGAGGTTCGGGGAAACATTCAGTACTTC
D: NA; J: TRBJ2-3; size: few; V: TRBV20-1; CDR3: CKWSCADTQYF; DNA: TGCAAATGGTCATGCGCAGATACGCAGTATTTT
D: TRBD2; J: TRBJ2-2; size: few; V: TRBV29-1; CDR3: CSAKRGANTGELFF; DNA: TGCAGCGCAAAGCGGGGGGCGAACACCGGGGAGCTGTTTTTT
D: TRBD2; J: TRBJ2-3; size: NA; V: TRBV13; CDR3: CASSLGLAKETDTQYF; DNA: TGTGCCAGCAGCCTGGGACTAGCGAAAGAAACAGATACGCAGTATTTT
D: NA; J: TRBJ1-4; size: few; V: TRBV18; CDR3: CASSPRGRSNEKLFF; DNA: TGTGCCAGCTCACCACGGGGCAGAAGTAATGAAAAACTGTTTTTT
D: NA; J: TRBJ1-5; size: few; V: TRBV30; CDR3: CAWTPAGRQPQHF; DNA: TGTGCCTGGACCCCGGCGGGTCGTCAGCCCCAGCATTTT
D: NA; J: TRBJ1-5; size: NA; V: TRBV4-1; CDR3: CASSLLVGSNQPQHF; DNA: TGCGCCAGCAGCCTACTAGTAGGAAGCAATCAGCCCCAGCATTTT
D: NA; J: TRBJ2-7; size: NA; V: TRBV7-9; CDR3: CASSPVDIYEQYF; DNA: TGTGCCAGCAGCCCCGTCGACATCTACGAGCAGTACTTC
D: TRBD1; J: TRBJ2-5; size: NA; V: TRBV29-1; CDR3: CSLEGQGASRHGTQYF; DNA: TGCAGCTTAGAGGGACAGGGGGCGAGCCGCCACGGGACCCAGTACTTC
D: NA; J: TRBJ1-5; size: NA; V: TRBV28; CDR3: CASSHNQPQHF; DNA: TGTGCCAGCAGCCATAATCAGCCCCAGCATTTT
D: TRBD2; J: TRBJ2-3; size: NA; V: TRBV7-2; CDR3: CASSLRRGGPDTQYF; DNA: TGTGCCAGCAGCTTACGGCGGGGGGGCCCAGATACGCAGTATTTT
D: NA; J: TRBJ1-1; size: NA; V: TRBV15; CDR3: CATSLNTGTEAFF; DNA: TGTGCCACCAGCCTTAACACAGGCACTGAAGCTTTCTTT
D: TRBD1; J: TRBJ1-5; size: NA; V: TRBV30; CDR3: CAWAGTGRYQPQHF; DNA: TGTGCCTGGGCCGGGACAGGCCGCTATCAGCCCCAGCATTTT
D: TRBD1; J: TRBJ1-2; size: NA; V: TRBV29-1; CDR3: CSASEFMTGNGYTF; DNA: TGCAGCGCGTCCGAGTTCATGACAGGGAATGGCTACACCTTC
D: TRBD1; J: TRBJ1-1; size: few; V: TRBV30; CDR3: CASTGDLNTEAFF; DNA: TGTGCCTCCACAGGGGACCTAAACACTGAAGCTTTCTTT
D: TRBD2; J: TRBJ2-1; size: few; V: TRBV29-1; CDR3: CSVVAGGPGDEQFF; DNA: TGCAGCGTCGTAGCGGGAGGGCCTGGGGATGAGCAGTTCTTC
D: TRBD1; J: TRBJ1-2; size: NA; V: TRBV7-9; CDR3: CASSLVGTGGYTF; DNA: TGTGCCAGCAGCTTAGTCGGGACAGGCGGCTACACCTTC
D: TRBD1; J: TRBJ1-1; size: NA; V: TRBV2; CDR3: CASSERGQISEAFF; DNA: TGTGCCAGCAGTGAACGGGGACAGATCAGTGAAGCTTTCTTT
D: NA; J: TRBJ1-3; size: NA; V: TRBV4-2; CDR3: CASSQELSGSGNTIYF; DNA: TGTGCCAGCAGCCAAGAACTTTCAGGGTCGGGAAACACCATATATTTT
D: TRBD1; J: TRBJ2-3; size: few; V: TRBV5-4; CDR3: CASSPGTGHTDTQYF; DNA: TGTGCCAGCAGCCCCGGGACAGGGCACACAGATACGCAGTATTTT
D: NA; J: TRBJ2-5; size: NA; V: TRBV7-9; CDR3: CASSLSGGTQYF; DNA: TGTGCCAGCAGCTTATCCGGGGGGACCCAGTACTTC
D: NA; J: TRBJ1-5; size: NA; V: TRBV28; CDR3: CASSSLWAHHHHF; DNA: TGTGCCAGCAGTTCCCTATGGGCCCACCATCACCATTTT